This T cell receptor (beta chain) was documented in a study of shared clonotypes between healthy human individuals. Profiling relied on immunoSEQ multiplex PCR, and the TCRdb table lists in-frame clones only, not all of them. The data contain around 500,000 clones, over 60% of them singletons. Sequencing input: PBMCs. The sequence came from a woman aged 40 to 49 in good health. Some clones in this sample may be carry-over from other donors' samples.

The CDR3 spells CASTTGANEKLFF. CDR3 bases: TGTGCCAGCACCACAGGGGCTAATGAAAAACTGTTTTTT. The chain carries TRBV28 and TRBJ1-4; 7 nucleotides match TRBD1. This CDR3 contains 13 residues. After removal of 7 bases from V and 3 bases from J, the junction contained 2 bases not matched to a gene. Germline loops: CDR1 MDHEN, CDR2 SYDVKM.